The 14 T cell receptor beta chains reported below all come from one sample, sequenced in a study of T cell changes during pregnancy in multiple sclerosis. Some clones are missing from TCRdb's copy, which holds only in-frame ones; the method was immunoSEQ multiplex PCR. The data show almost 50,000 clones, with 85% to 95% seen just once and 0.99% held by the top ten. Material: peripheral blood, obtained after pregnancy. All receptors come from a female donor with multiple sclerosis, enrolled in a pregnancy study.

This chain connects TRBV7-8 to TRBJ1-1, with no clear D. V was shortened by 0 bases and J by 4 bases, with 12 bases between the two germline ends. This CDR3 comprises 15 residues. Germline loops: CDR1 SGHVS, CDR2 FQNEAQ. DNA for the CDR3: TGTGCCAGCAGCTTAGCGGGTCGACTCCTCACTGAAGCTTTCTTT. Encoded protein: CASSLAGRLLTEAFF.

The V gene is TRBV29-1, the J gene TRBJ1-1; D is unresolved. Trimming cost V 4 bases and J 3 bases, with 24 bases left between them. The CDR3 covers 17 residues. CDR1 is SQVTM and CDR2 is ANQGSEA in the germline V gene. CDR3 DNA: TGCAGCGTTGTTCGGAGGCTTCGGGCTCAGGCCTACACTGAAGCTTTCTTT. Its protein product is CSVVRRLRAQAYTEAFF. Variable domain in full (rest from reference TRBV29-1 and TRBJ1-1): SAVISQKPSRDICQRGTSLTIQCQVDSQVTMMFWYRQQPGQSLTLIATANQGSEATYESGFVIDKFPISRPNLTFSTLTVSNMSPEDSSIYLCSVVRRLRAQAYTEAFFGQGTRLTVV.

CDR3 sequence: CASSPQAGGYTDTQYF. CDR3 coding DNA: TGTGCCAGCAGCCCCCAAGCGGGGGGCTACACAGATACGCAGTATTTT. This sequence joins TRBV9 and TRBJ2-3; TRBD2 agrees at 9 bases. The trim removed 4 bases at V and 2 bases at J, leaving 8 bases unmatched. The CDR3 length is 16 residues. CDR1 and CDR2 (germline): SGDLS, YYNGEE.

Here the CDR3 reads CASTGGRLSGEQYF. In DNA form, the CDR3 reads TGTGCCAGCACCGGGGGACGATTATCGGGCGAGCAGTACTTC. The gene calls are TRBV6-1 and TRBJ2-7; D is perhaps TRBD2 (6 bases). The ends were cut back, 7 bases at V and 6 bases at J, with 19 bases in the middle. Germline values: CDR1 MNHNS, CDR2 SASEGT. The CDR3 is 14 residues long.

V gene TRBV27 combines with J gene TRBJ1-1; possibly TRBD1 for D (5 bases). The CDR3 sequence is 15 residues long. CDR1 and CDR2 (germline): MNHEY, SMNVEV (reference sequence). Trimming left V 5 bases short and J 6 bases short, with 19 bases between. In DNA form, the CDR3 reads TGTGCCAGCAGTCCTCAGGGCAGCGGGGTCCCTGAAGCTTTCTTT. The encoded protein is CASSPQGSGVPEAFF.

The V and J genes are TRBV4-1 and TRBJ2-1; 7 nucleotides match TRBD1. Per germline, CDR1 MGHRA and CDR2 YSYEKL. The CDR3 contains 14 residues. V was pared by 3 bases and J by 8 bases, with 7 bases of the junction left unmatched. This CDR3 reads CASSQTPTGYEQFF. DNA for the CDR3: TGCGCCAGCAGCCAGACACCGACAGGGTATGAGCAGTTCTTC.

CDR3 amino acids: CASAWRGRETQYF. The CDR3 coding sequence is TGTGCTAGTGCTTGGAGGGGGCGAGAGACCCAGTACTTC. The genes are TRBV12-5 and TRBJ2-5; possible D gene TRBD1, 7 bases. CDR3 length: 13 residues. V was shortened by 7 bases and J by 4 bases, with 13 bases between the two germline ends. CDR1 is LGHNT and CDR2 is FRNRAP in the germline V gene. The full variable domain, with the rest looked up from reference TRBV12-5 and TRBJ2-5, is DARVTQTPRHKVTEMGQEVTMRCQPILGHNTVFWYRQTMMQGLELLAYFRNRAPLDDSGMPKDRFSAEMPDATLATLKIQPSEPRDSAVYFCASAWRGRETQYFGPGTRLLVL.

The chain carries TRBV7-2 and TRBJ2-4, with 8 bases identical to TRBD1. There are 17 residues in the CDR3. Germline CDR1 is SGHTA and CDR2 is FQGNSA. V trimming: 5 bases; J trimming: 0 bases; junction bases outside the gene matches: 9. CDR3 amino acids: CASSARQGSRAKNIQYF. The DNA of the CDR3 is TGTGCCAGCAGCGCCCGACAGGGGAGTAGAGCCAAAAACATTCAGTACTTC. Based on the CDR3 plus reference TRBV7-2 and TRBJ2-4, the full variable domain is GAGVSQSPSNKVTEKGKDVELRCDPISGHTALYWYRQSLGQGLEFLIYFQGNSAPDKSGLPSDRFSAERTGGSVSTLTIQRTQQEDSAVYLCASSARQGSRAKNIQYFGAGTRLSVL.

This chain connects TRBV7-3 to TRBJ2-1; TRBD2 aligns across 12 bases. This CDR3 comprises 15 residues. The germline CDR1 and CDR2 sequences are SGHTA and FQGTGA. Trimming removed 5 bases from V and 10 bases from J; junction bases left unmatched: 9. CDR3 residues: CASSTRLAGAKEQFF. The CDR3 region has the DNA TGTGCCAGCAGCACCAGACTAGCGGGGGCAAAGGAGCAGTTCTTC.

J is TRBJ1-4 and V is TRBV30; no firm D call. The CDR3 is 13 residues long. Looked up from germline, CDR1 is GTSNPN and CDR2 is SVGIG (reference sequence). V was pared by 3 bases and J by 5 bases, with 10 bases between. DNA for the CDR3: TGTGCCTGGAGGCCGGGATTCAATGAAAAACTGTTTTTT. Translated: CAWRPGFNEKLFF. Combining the CDR3 with reference TRBV30 and TRBJ1-4 gives the whole variable domain SQTIHQWPATLVQPVGSPLSLECTVEGTSNPNLYWYRQAAGRGLQLLFYSVGIGQISSEVPQNLSASRPQDRQFILSSKKLLLSDSGFYLCAWRPGFNEKLFFGSGTQLSVL.

The chain combines TRBV9 with TRBJ1-2; no clear D. The ends were cut back, 3 bases at V and 0 bases at J, with 6 bases in the middle. Looked up from germline, CDR1 is SGDLS and CDR2 is YYNGEE. This CDR3 has 13 residues. CDR3: CASSASSNYGYTF. The CDR3, as DNA: TGTGCCAGCAGCGCATCATCTAACTATGGCTACACCTTC.

The chain recombines TRBV6-4 with TRBJ2-7; D might be TRBD2 (5 bases). Germline V gene data show CDR1 as MRHNA and CDR2 as SNTAGT. The CDR3 has 19 residues. Trimming left V 0 bases short and J 7 bases short, with 28 bases between. CDR3 sequence: CASSDSGSPLPPASWEQYF. CDR3 sequence (DNA): TGTGCCAGCAGTGACTCAGGGAGCCCCCTCCCCCCTGCCTCTTGGGAGCAGTACTTC.

The V and J genes are TRBV7-2 and TRBJ2-7; 9 bases agree with TRBD2. CDR3 size: 16 residues. Germline-derived CDR1 and CDR2 are SGHTA and FQGNSA. The ends lost 4 bases at V and 0 bases at J; junction bases unmatched: 7. As DNA, the CDR3 is TGTGCCAGCAGCTCAATCGCTAGCGGGGCCTCCTACGAGCAGTACTTC. Its translation: CASSSIASGASYEQYF. Filled out from reference TRBV7-2 and TRBJ2-7, the complete variable domain reads GAGVSQSPSNKVTEKGKDVELRCDPISGHTALYWYRQSLGQGLEFLIYFQGNSAPDKSGLPSDRFSAERTGGSVSTLTIQRTQQEDSAVYLCASSSIASGASYEQYFGPGTRLTVT.

The chain carries TRBV9 and TRBJ1-1; D might be TRBD1 (5 bases). The CDR3 consists of 13 residues. V was pared by 1 base and J by 3 bases, with 7 bases between. CDR1 SGDLS and CDR2 YYNGEE come from the germline V gene. The CDR3 here is CASSVTRDTEAFF. The DNA of the CDR3 is TGTGCCAGCAGCGTAACCAGGGACACTGAAGCTTTCTTT.